This TCR beta chain was sequenced for a study of control samples from healthy donors and cancer patients. TCRdb keeps only in-frame clones here, not all; method: immunoSEQ multiplex PCR. The table includes some 130,000 clones, 92% detected once. This TCR came from a woman in her fifties or sixties in good health. Sequencing was done on a sample of blood.

The CDR3 is CASSQVSETQYF. The DNA for the CDR3 is TGTGCCAGCAGTCAGGTGTCAGAGACCCAGTACTTC. The V and J genes are TRBV6-5 and TRBJ2-5; D is unclear. This CDR3 is 12 amino acids long. V was pared by 5 bases and J by 4 bases, with 8 bases between. Germline V gene data show CDR1 as MNHEY and CDR2 as SVGAGI.